This paragraph reports one TCR beta chain. The antigen is undetermined. This specimen belongs to a study of response to subunit inactivated influenza vaccine. Study findings and constraints: Seasonal influenza vaccination, on each occasion, was suggested by the authors to recruit few new T cells.

TCRdb re-called the RT-PCR reads with MiXCR, one entry per CDR3 protein. The repertoire holds 200,000 to 250,000 distinct CDR3 sequences, 9.5% to 15% seen once, with 7.8% in the top ten. Here the sequenced sample was non-naive T cells sorted from PBMCs, taken approximately 15 days before vaccination. The receptor comes from a man between 50 and 59 years old who received an inactivated influenza vaccine.

The CDR3 sequence: CASSFSSGTGKQPQHF. The CDR3 coding sequence is TGTGCCAGCAGCTTTAGCTCCGGGACAGGGAAACAGCCCCAGCATTTT. V gene TRBV7-9 combines with J gene TRBJ1-5, with 9 bases lining up with TRBD1. The length of the CDR3 is 16 residues. Trimming took 3 bases from V and 7 from J; bases not matched to a gene: 10. CDR1 SEHNR and CDR2 FQNEAQ come from the germline V gene (reference sequence).